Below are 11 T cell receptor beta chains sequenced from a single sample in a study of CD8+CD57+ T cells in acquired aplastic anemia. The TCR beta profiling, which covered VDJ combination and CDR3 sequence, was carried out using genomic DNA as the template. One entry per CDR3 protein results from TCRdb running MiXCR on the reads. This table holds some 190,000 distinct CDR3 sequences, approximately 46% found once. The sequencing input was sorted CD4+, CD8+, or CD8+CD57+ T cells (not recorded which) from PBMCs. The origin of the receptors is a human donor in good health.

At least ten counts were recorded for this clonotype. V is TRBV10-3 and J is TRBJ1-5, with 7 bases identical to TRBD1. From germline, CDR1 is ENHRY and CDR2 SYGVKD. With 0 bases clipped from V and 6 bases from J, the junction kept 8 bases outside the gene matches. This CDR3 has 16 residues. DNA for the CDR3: TGTGCCATCAGTGAGTCTGGGATAGGGGGCGGTCAGCCCCAGCATTTT. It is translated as CAISESGIGGGQPQHF.

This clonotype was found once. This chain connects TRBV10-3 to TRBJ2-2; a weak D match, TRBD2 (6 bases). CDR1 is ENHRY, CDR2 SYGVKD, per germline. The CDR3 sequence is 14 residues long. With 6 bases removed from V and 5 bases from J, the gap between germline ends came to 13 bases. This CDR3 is CAISPGRLTGELFF. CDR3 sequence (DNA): TGTGCCATCAGCCCAGGGAGGTTGACCGGGGAGCTGTTTTTT.

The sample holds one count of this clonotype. CDR3 bases: TGTGCCACCAGTGACCCAGGAGGACAGCCCCAGCATTTT. Translated: CATSDPGGQPQHF. This chain links TRBV24-1 with TRBJ1-5; D is unclear. The V end was cut by 4 bases, the J end by 7 bases, with 10 bases between. Germline V gene sequence: CDR1 KGHDR, CDR2 SFDVKD. The CDR3 contains 13 residues.

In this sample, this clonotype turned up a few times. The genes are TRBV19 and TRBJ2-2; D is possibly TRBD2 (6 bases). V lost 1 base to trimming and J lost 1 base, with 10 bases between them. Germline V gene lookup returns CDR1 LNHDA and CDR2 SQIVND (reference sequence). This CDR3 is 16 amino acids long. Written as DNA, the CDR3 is TGTGCCAGTAGTATAGGTCGGGGACTGAACACCGGGGAGCTGTTTTTT. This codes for CASSIGRGLNTGELFF. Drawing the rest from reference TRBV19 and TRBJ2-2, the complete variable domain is DGGITQSPKYLFRKEGQNVTLSCEQNLNHDAMYWYRQDPGQGLRLIYYSQIVNDFQKGDIAEGYSVSREKKESFPLTVTSAQKNPTAFYLCASSIGRGLNTGELFFGEGSRLTVL.

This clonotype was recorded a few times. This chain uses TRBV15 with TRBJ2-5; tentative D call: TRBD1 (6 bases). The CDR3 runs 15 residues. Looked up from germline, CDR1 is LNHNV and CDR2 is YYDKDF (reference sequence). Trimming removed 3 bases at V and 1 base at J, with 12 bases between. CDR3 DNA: TGTGCCACCAGCAGGAGGACGACAGGCCAAGAGACCCAGTACTTC. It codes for CATSRRTTGQETQYF. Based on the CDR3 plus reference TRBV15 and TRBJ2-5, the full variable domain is DAMVIQNPRYQVTQFGKPVTLSCSQTLNHNVMYWYQQKSSQAPKLLFHYYDKDFNNEADTPDNFQSRRPNTSFCFLDIRSPGLGDTAMYLCATSRRTTGQETQYFGPGTRLLVL.

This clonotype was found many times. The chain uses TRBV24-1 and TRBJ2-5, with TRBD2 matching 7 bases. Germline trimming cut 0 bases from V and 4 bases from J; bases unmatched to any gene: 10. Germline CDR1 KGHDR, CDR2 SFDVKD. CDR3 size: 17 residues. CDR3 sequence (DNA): TGTGCCACCAGTGATTTGGTTGGACTAGATGGGCGAGAGACCCAGTACTTC. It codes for CATSDLVGLDGRETQYF.

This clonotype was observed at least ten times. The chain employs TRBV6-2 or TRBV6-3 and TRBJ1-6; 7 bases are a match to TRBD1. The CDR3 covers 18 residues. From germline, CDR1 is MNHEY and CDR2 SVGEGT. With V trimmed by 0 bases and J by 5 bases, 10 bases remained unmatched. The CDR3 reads CASSYSMKGAANNSPLHF. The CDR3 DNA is TGTGCCAGCAGTTACTCGATGAAGGGGGCGGCGAATAATTCACCCCTCCACTTT.

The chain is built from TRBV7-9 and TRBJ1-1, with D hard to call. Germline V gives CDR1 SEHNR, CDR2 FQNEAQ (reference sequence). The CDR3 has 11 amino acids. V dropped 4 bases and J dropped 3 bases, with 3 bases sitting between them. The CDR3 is CASSWDTEAFF. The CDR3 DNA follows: TGTGCCAGCAGCTGGGACACTGAAGCTTTCTTT.

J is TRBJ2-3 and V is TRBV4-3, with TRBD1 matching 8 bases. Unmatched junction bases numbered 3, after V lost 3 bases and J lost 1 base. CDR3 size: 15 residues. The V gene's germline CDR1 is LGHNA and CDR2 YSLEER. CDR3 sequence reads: CASSHGTGRTDTQYF. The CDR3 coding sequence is TGCGCCAGCAGCCACGGGACAGGACGCACAGATACGCAGTATTTT.

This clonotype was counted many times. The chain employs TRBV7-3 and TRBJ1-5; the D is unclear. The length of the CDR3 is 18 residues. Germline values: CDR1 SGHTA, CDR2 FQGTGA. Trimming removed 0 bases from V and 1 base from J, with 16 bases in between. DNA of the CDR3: TGTGCCAGCAGCTTAACTCCGGGGAGGGCGGGGAGCAATCAGCCCCAGCATTTT. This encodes CASSLTPGRAGSNQPQHF.

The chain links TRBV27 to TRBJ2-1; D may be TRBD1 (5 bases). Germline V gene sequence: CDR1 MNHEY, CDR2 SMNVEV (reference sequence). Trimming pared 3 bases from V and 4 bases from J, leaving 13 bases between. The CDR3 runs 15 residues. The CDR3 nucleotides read TGTGCCAGCAGTTTGTCGTCAGGGCCTTACAATGAGCAGTTCTTC. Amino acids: CASSLSSGPYNEQFF.